The source of this TCR beta chain is a study of PD-L1 blockade in urothelial cancer. Whole-study context: Blood gave a median around 150,000 T cells.

Study-level findings and limits: When measured at 3 weeks, tumor-associated blood clones expanded more in durable-benefit patients.

Comments on this clone: The antigen is undetermined.

CDR3 length: 14 amino acids. Trimming shortened V by 4 bases and J by 1 base, and 11 bases separated the two germline ends. Per the germline V gene, CDR1 is KGHSH and CDR2 is LQKENI. Synthetic spike-ins, TCR analog templates, were added into each PCR. The table came from immunoSEQ multiplex PCR; TCRdb's copy has only in-frame clones and leaves some out. The sample carries approximately 100,000 clones, around 85% recorded once. The TCR was taken from a man aged 50-59 years with urothelial cancer. The source was PBMCs, collected around atezolizumab (anti-PD-L1) treatment. The chain employs TRBV18 and TRBJ2-7, with D perhaps matching TRBD1 (5 bases). CDR3 protein: CASSQDSLSYEQYF. The DNA of the CDR3 is TGTGCCAGCTCACAAGACAGCCTATCCTACGAGCAGTACTTC.